This paragraph reports one T cell receptor beta chain. The data were taken from a study of blood T cell repertoires in COVID-19. The method was immunoSEQ multiplex PCR; TCRdb's version includes in-frame clones alone and lacks a portion of them. The sample records some 120,000 clones, 65% to 90% being singletons. Per the germline V gene, CDR1 is MDHEN and CDR2 is SYDVKM. This CDR3 is built from 11 residues. V shed 8 bases and J shed 0 bases, with 4 bases lying between them. The sequence derives from a woman of 80 years or more with acute or convalescent COVID-19. The chain is built from TRBV28 and TRBJ1-2, with D uncertain. Sequenced input: peripheral blood. In DNA form, the CDR3 reads TGTGCCAGCGGAGCTAACTATGGCTACACCTTC. Its translation is CASGANYGYTF.